This T cell receptor (beta chain) comes out of a study of cytomegalovirus exposure and HLA in healthy donors. Study summary: Membership in the Caucasian-associated ancestry cluster was found for 81% of 300 to 400 genotyped donors. Whole-study findings and limits: Reports credit the classifier with highly specific, highly sensitive diagnosis of cytomegalovirus status. A later analysis reportedly identified an Asian-associated ancestry cluster as carrying fewer N-insertions than the roughly 700-donor mean.

The table lists this clone with a count of one. Its target is unknown. PCR used 60 Vbeta primers and 13 Jbeta primers. TCRdb keeps only in-frame clones here, not all; method: immunoSEQ multiplex PCR. The data contain around 210,000 clones, roughly 85% of them seen just once; the ten biggest clones take up about 0.22%. Per the germline V gene, CDR1 is MGHRA and CDR2 is YSYEKL. The CDR3 totals 15 residues. J is TRBJ2-5 and V is TRBV4-1; 7 bases fit TRBD1. The DNA end is a closer match to TRBJ2-7, so the J assignment may be wrong. Sequencing used PBMCs. This receptor was taken from a girl aged 2-9 years in good health and CMV-seronegative. CDR3 sequence reads: CASSQVLQGPDEQYF. For the CDR3, the DNA is TGCGCCAGCAGCCAGGTATTACAGGGGCCCGACGAGCAGTACTTC.